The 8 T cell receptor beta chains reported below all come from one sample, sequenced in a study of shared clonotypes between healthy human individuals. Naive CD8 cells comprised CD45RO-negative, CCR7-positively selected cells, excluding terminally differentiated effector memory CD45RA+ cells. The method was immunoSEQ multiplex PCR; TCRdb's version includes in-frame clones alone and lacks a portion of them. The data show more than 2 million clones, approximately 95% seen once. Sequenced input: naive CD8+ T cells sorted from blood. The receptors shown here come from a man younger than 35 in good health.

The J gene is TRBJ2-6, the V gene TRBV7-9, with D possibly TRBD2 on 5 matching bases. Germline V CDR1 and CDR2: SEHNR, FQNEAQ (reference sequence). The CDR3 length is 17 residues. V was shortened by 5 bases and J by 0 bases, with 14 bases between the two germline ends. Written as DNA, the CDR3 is TGTGCCAGCAGCCTCCGGGATCCCCACTCTGGGGCCAACGTCCTGACTTTC. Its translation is CASSLRDPHSGANVLTF.

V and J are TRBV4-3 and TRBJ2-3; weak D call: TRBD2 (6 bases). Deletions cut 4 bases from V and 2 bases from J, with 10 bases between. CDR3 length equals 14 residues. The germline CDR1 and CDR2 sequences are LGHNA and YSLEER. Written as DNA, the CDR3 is TGCGCCAGCAGCCCGGGACTTCTCACAGATACGCAGTATTTT. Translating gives CASSPGLLTDTQYF.

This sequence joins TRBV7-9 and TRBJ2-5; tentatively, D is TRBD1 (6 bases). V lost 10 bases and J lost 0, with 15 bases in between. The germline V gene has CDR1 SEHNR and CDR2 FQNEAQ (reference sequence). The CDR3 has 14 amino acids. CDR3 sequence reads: CATSLTGHQETQYF. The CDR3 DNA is TGTGCCACCTCCCTGACAGGACACCAAGAGACCCAGTACTTC.

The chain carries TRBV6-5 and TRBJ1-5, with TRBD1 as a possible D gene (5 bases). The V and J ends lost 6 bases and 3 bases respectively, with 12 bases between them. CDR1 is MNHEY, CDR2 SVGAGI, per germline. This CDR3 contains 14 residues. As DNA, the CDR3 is TGTGCCAGCAGCCGGGACGGATTCAATCAGCCCCAGCATTTT. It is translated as CASSRDGFNQPQHF.

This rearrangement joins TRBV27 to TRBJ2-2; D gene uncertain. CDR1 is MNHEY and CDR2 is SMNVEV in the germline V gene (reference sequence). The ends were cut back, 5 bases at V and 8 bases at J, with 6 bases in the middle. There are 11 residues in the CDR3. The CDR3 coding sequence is TGTGCCAGCAGTGCTAGGGGGGAGCTGTTTTTT. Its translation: CASSARGELFF.

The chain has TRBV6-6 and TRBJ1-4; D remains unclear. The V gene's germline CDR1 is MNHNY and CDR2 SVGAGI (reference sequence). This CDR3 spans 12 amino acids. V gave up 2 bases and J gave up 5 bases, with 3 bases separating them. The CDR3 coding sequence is TGTGCCAGCAGTTACCAAAATGAAAAACTGTTTTTT. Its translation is CASSYQNEKLFF.

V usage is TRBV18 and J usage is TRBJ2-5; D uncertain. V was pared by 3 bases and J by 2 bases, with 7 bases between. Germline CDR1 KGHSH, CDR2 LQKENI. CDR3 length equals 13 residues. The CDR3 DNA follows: TGTGCCAGCTCACCTAGGGATCAAGAGACCCAGTACTTC. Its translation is CASSPRDQETQYF.

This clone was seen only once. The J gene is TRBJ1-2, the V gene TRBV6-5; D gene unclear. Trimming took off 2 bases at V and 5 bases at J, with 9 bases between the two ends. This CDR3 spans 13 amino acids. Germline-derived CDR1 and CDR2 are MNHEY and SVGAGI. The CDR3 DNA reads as TGTGCCAGCAGTTACCTAGCAGATTATGGCTACACCTTC. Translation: CASSYLADYGYTF.